A single sample is the source of the 20 T cell receptor beta chains below, sequenced in a study of OX40 agonist ivuxolimab in advanced cancers. The assay was immunoSEQ multiplex PCR, and TCRdb's table has in-frame clones only and misses some. The table has about 150,000 clones, approximately 94% seen once. This sample comprised CD4+ or CD8+ T cells sorted from blood, obtained in a trial of the OX40 agonist ivuxolimab. The receptors were gathered from an adult with an advanced solid tumor such as melanoma, head and neck, liver or kidney cancer.

The CDR3 sequence: CASRREGADTQYF. In DNA form, the CDR3 reads TGTGCCAGCAGGCGGGAAGGAGCAGATACGCAGTATTTT. The V call is TRBV2, the J call TRBJ2-3; weak D call: TRBD2 (6 bases). CDR3 length: 13 residues. Germline CDR1 is SNHLY and CDR2 is FYNNEI. V lost 6 bases, J lost 4 bases, and 11 bases lay in between.

The genes are TRBV28 and TRBJ2-7; D call uncertain. The V gene lost 2 bases and the J gene lost 5 bases, with 1 base spanning the gap. CDR3 length equals 10 residues. In germline, CDR1 is MDHEN, CDR2 SYDVKM. The CDR3 spells CASSLNEQYF. The CDR3 region has the DNA TGTGCCAGCAGTTTAAACGAGCAGTACTTC.

The genes are TRBV7-2 and TRBJ1-2, with TRBD1 as a possible D gene (5 bases). Trimming removed 5 bases at V and 0 bases at J, with 13 bases between. Germline V gene lookup returns CDR1 SGHTA and CDR2 FQGNSA. This CDR3 has 15 amino acids. CDR3 nucleotide sequence: TGTGCCAGCAGCAAACGACAGTCAGCTAACTATGGCTACACCTTC. Translating gives CASSKRQSANYGYTF.

V and J are TRBV4-1 and TRBJ2-5, with 12 bases identical to TRBD2. This CDR3 is built from 18 residues. Losses at the gene ends were 8 bases for V and 2 bases for J; bases not matched to a gene: 15. CDR1 and CDR2 from the germline V gene are MGHRA and YSYEKL. CDR3 in DNA: TGCGCCAGCCCCCAAGATATACTAGCGGGGGGTGTTCAAGAGACCCAGTACTTC. Protein sequence: CASPQDILAGGVQETQYF.

This clone was seen only once. The chain joins TRBV27 to TRBJ2-1, with D possibly matching TRBD2 (5 bases). The germline gives CDR1 MNHEY, CDR2 SMNVEV (reference sequence). This CDR3 comprises 11 residues. V dropped 3 bases and J dropped 10 bases, with 7 bases sitting between them. CDR3: CASSLRGEQFF. CDR3 nucleotide sequence: TGTGCCAGCAGTTTGCGAGGGGAGCAGTTCTTC.

The chain uses TRBV6-5 and TRBJ1-2; 8 bases line up with TRBD1. This CDR3 is built from 15 residues. Germline CDR1 reads MNHEY; CDR2 reads SVGAGI. The ends lost 7 bases at V and 8 bases at J; junction bases unmatched: 15. The CDR3 spells CASTKAGGAREGYTF. The CDR3 DNA sequence: TGTGCCAGCACAAAGGCAGGGGGCGCACGTGAAGGCTACACCTTC.

The chain combines TRBV4-3 with TRBJ2-3, with 8 bases aligning to TRBD2. This CDR3 is 16 amino acids long. Germline CDR1 is LGHNA and CDR2 is YSLEER. V lost 0 bases and J lost 8; bases outside the gene matches: 10. The CDR3, as DNA: TGCGCCAGCAGCCAAGATGGGGCTAGCGGGCAAGGTACGCAGTATTTT. Translated, it gives CASSQDGASGQGTQYF.

The genes are TRBV7-2 and TRBJ2-7; the D is unclear. CDR3 length: 14 residues. Germline CDR1 is SGHTA and CDR2 is FQGNSA. Trimming left V 5 bases short and J 6 bases short, with 17 bases between. This CDR3 is CASSPRLSPGEQYF. DNA for the CDR3: TGTGCCAGCAGCCCGAGGTTATCACCAGGCGAGCAGTACTTC. The full variable domain, its missing parts supplied by reference TRBV7-2 and TRBJ2-7, is GAGVSQSPSNKVTEKGKDVELRCDPISGHTALYWYRQSLGQGLEFLIYFQGNSAPDKSGLPSDRFSAERTGGSVSTLTIQRTQQEDSAVYLCASSPRLSPGEQYFGPGTRLTVT.

This clone came up once. The V gene is TRBV5-4, the J gene TRBJ1-1; 8 bases match TRBD1. Trimming removed 4 bases from V and 3 bases from J; junction bases left unmatched: 5. The CDR3 spans 14 residues. Germline lookup yields CDR1 SGHNT and CDR2 YYREEE (reference sequence). CDR3: CASSRQGADTEAFF. The CDR3 region has the DNA TGTGCCAGCAGCCGTCAGGGGGCAGACACTGAAGCTTTCTTT.

The CDR3 sequence: CASKSSEASYEQYF. CDR3 DNA sequence: TGTGCCAGCAAGTCCTCAGAGGCTTCCTACGAGCAGTACTTC. The genes are TRBV25-1 and TRBJ2-7; D uncertain. V lost 7 bases to trimming and J lost 1 base, with 14 bases between them. There are 14 residues in the CDR3. Germline V lookup: CDR1 MGHDK, CDR2 SYGVNS.

The chain is built from TRBV9 and TRBJ1-3; D gene unclear. The CDR3 runs 13 residues. V lost 3 bases and J lost 0, with 4 bases in between. Germline V gene lookup returns CDR1 SGDLS and CDR2 YYNGEE. For the CDR3, the DNA is TGTGCCAGCAGCGCTACCTCTGGAAACACCATATATTTT. Protein: CASSATSGNTIYF.

The chain employs TRBV7-2 and TRBJ1-2, with 11 bases aligning to TRBD1. The V gene end was trimmed by 8 bases and the J gene end by 7 bases; junction bases not matched to a gene: 9. Germline V gene sequence: CDR1 SGHTA, CDR2 FQGNSA. This CDR3 has 14 residues. Here the CDR3 reads CASGPGQGDLGYTF. CDR3 DNA: TGTGCCAGCGGCCCGGGACAGGGGGATCTTGGCTACACCTTC. Together with reference TRBV7-2 and TRBJ1-2, the CDR3 gives the full variable domain: GAGVSQSPSNKVTEKGKDVELRCDPISGHTALYWYRQSLGQGLEFLIYFQGNSAPDKSGLPSDRFSAERTGGSVSTLTIQRTQQEDSAVYLCASGPGQGDLGYTFGSGTRLTVV.

V gene TRBV18 combines with J gene TRBJ2-5; D gene uncertain. This CDR3 is built from 15 residues. The V gene's germline CDR1 is KGHSH and CDR2 LQKENI. With 6 bases removed from V and 1 base from J, the gap between germline ends came to 15 bases. CDR3: CASSLFTETQETQYF. The CDR3 DNA reads TGTGCCAGCTCGCTCTTCACTGAAACCCAAGAGACCCAGTACTTC.

This clone was seen only a few times. The chain carries TRBV5-1 and TRBJ1-5; TRBD1 matches 9 bases. V was clipped by 0 bases and J by 8 bases; unmatched bases: 6. This CDR3 is 15 amino acids long. Germline V gene sequence: CDR1 SGHRS, CDR2 YFSETQ. The CDR3 loop is CASSLESRQGEPQHF. Here the CDR3 DNA reads TGCGCCAGCAGCTTGGAATCCAGACAGGGGGAGCCCCAGCATTTT.

The rearrangement joins TRBV6-5 to TRBJ1-2; D might be TRBD1 (6 bases). Germline loops: CDR1 MNHEY, CDR2 SVGAGI. The CDR3 extends over 15 amino acids. Trimming cost V 6 bases and J 0 bases, with 14 bases left between them. The CDR3 loop reads CASSYRTATNYGYTF. CDR3 sequence (DNA): TGTGCCAGCAGCTACCGGACAGCGACTAACTATGGCTACACCTTC.

The chain joins TRBV27 to TRBJ2-3, with a tentative D call TRBD2 (8 bases). The germline CDR1 and CDR2 sequences are MNHEY and SMNVEV (reference sequence). Trimming removed 3 bases at V and 6 bases at J, with 25 bases between. The CDR3 runs to 18 residues. The CDR3 loop is CASSFRDRGSTSGDTQYF. The CDR3 region has the DNA TGTGCCAGCAGTTTCCGGGACAGAGGATCTACTAGCGGCGATACGCAGTATTTT.

The CDR3: CASSLPGQGANEQFF. CDR3 DNA sequence: TGTGCCAGCAGTTTACCGGGACAGGGGGCGAATGAGCAGTTCTTC. V gene TRBV28 combines with J gene TRBJ2-1; 12 bases map to TRBD1. The CDR3 is 15 amino acids. CDR1 and CDR2 from the germline V gene are MDHEN and SYDVKM. V shed 2 bases and J 7 bases; nucleotides not matched to a gene: 3.

The gene calls are TRBV12-5 and TRBJ1-5; possibly TRBD1 for D (5 bases). CDR3 length equals 16 residues. V lost 6 bases and J 0 bases, leaving 15 bases between the germline ends. CDR1 is LGHNT, CDR2 FRNRAP, per germline. The CDR3 spells CASGLGTGDSNQPQHF. The CDR3 DNA reads TGTGCTAGTGGCCTAGGGACGGGGGATAGCAATCAGCCCCAGCATTTT.

A word on this clone: At one end the junction does not follow the germline gene, possibly because of a read error. V usage is TRBV27 and J usage is TRBJ2-1; D is perhaps TRBD1 (6 bases). The CDR3 totals 17 residues. Germline loops: CDR1 MNHEY, CDR2 SMNVEV (reference sequence). CDR3: CASSSRLLISRDNGQFF. For the CDR3, the DNA is TGTGCCAGCAGTTCTCGATTACTGATTTCTAGGGACAATGGGCAGTTCTTC.

The rearrangement joins TRBV4-2 to TRBJ2-3, with 9 bases identical to TRBD2. Trimming took 0 bases from V and 8 from J; bases not matched to a gene: 3. This CDR3 has 14 residues. Germline lookup yields CDR1 LGHNA and CDR2 YNFKEQ. The CDR3 sequence: CASSQEASGTTQYF. The CDR3 DNA reads as TGTGCCAGCAGCCAAGAAGCTAGCGGGACTACGCAGTATTTT.